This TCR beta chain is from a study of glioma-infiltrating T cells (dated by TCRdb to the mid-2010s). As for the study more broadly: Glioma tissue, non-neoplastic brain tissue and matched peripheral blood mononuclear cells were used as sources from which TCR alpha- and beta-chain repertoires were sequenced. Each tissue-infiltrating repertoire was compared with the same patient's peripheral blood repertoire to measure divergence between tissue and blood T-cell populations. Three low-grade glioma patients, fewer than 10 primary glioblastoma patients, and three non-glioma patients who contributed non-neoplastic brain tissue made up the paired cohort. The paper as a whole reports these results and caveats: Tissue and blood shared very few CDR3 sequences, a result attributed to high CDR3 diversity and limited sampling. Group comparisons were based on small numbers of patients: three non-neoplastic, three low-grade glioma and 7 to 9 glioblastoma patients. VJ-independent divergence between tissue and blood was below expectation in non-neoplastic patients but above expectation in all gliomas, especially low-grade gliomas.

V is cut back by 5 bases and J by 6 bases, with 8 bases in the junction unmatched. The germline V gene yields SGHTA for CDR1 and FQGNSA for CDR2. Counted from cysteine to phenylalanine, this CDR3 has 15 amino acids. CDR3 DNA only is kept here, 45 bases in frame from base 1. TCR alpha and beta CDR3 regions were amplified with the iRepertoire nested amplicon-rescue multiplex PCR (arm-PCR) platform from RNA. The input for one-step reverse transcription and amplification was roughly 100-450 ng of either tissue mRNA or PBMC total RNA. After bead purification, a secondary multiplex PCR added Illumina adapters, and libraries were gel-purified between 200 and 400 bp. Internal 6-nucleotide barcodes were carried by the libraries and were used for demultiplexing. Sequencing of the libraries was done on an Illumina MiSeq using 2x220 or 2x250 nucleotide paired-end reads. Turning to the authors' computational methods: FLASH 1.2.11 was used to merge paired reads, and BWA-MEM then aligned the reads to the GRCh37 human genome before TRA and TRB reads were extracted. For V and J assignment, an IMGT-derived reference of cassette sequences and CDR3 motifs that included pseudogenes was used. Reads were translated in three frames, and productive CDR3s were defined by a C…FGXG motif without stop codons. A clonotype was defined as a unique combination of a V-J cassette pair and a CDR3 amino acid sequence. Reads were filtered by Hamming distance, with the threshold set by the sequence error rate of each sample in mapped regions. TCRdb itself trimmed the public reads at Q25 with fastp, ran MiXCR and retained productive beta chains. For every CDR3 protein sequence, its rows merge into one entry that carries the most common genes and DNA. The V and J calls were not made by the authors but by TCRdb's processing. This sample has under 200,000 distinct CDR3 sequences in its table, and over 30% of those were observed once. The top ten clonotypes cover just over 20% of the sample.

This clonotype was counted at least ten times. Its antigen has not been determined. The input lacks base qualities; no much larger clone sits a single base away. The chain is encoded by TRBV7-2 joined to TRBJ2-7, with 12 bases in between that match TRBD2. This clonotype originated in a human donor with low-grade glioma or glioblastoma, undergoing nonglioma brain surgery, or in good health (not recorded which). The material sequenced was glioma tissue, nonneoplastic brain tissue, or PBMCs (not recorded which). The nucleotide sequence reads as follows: TGTGCCAGCAGCCGGCGGACTAGCGGGACCCTCGAGCAGTACTTC. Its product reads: CASSRRTSGTLEQYF.